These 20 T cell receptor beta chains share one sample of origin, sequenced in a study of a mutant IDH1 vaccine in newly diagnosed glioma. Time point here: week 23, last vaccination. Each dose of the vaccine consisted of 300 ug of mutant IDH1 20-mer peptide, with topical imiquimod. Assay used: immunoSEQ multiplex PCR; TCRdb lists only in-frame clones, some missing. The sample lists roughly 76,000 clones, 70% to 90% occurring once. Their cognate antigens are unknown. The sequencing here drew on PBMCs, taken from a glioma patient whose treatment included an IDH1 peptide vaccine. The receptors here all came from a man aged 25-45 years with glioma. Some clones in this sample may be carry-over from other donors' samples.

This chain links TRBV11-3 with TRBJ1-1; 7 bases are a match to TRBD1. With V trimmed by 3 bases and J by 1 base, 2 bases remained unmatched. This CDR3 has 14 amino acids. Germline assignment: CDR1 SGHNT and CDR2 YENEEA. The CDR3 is CASSFGTANTEAFF. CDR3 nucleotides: TGTGCCAGCAGCTTTGGGACAGCGAACACTGAAGCTTTCTTT.

CDR3 sequence (DNA): TGTGCCAGCAGTTTGAACCGAAATTCACCCCTCCACTTT. Protein sequence: CASSLNRNSPLHF. The chain has TRBV28 and TRBJ1-6; D not resolved. V was trimmed by 3 bases and J by 7 bases, leaving 7 bases between them. Germline assignment: CDR1 MDHEN and CDR2 SYDVKM. The CDR3 runs 13 residues.

Written as DNA, the CDR3 is TGTGCCAGCAGCTTAGACGGACTAGCGGCCAGGGAGACCCAGTACTTC. It translates to CASSLDGLAARETQYF. The rearrangement uses TRBV5-4 and TRBJ2-5, with TRBD2 matching 10 bases. The junction had 9 bases not matched to a gene; V was cut back by 2 bases and J by 5 bases. Germline V gene sequence: CDR1 SGHNT, CDR2 YYREEE (reference sequence). This CDR3 is 16 amino acids long.

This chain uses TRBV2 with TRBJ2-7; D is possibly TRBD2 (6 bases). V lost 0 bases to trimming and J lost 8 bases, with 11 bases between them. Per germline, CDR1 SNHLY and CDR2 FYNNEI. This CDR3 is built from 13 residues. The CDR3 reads CASSEAGGWKQYF. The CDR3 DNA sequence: TGTGCCAGCAGTGAAGCCGGGGGATGGAAGCAGTACTTC.

The CDR3 region has the DNA TGCGCCAGCAGGCCAGGACAGGGGTGGGACGAGCAGTACTTC. It translates to CASRPGQGWDEQYF. This rearrangement joins TRBV5-1 to TRBJ2-7, with 9 bases aligning to TRBD1. The CDR3 length is 14 residues. Germline V gene sequence: CDR1 SGHRS, CDR2 YFSETQ. V trimming: 5 bases; J trimming: 5 bases; junction bases outside the gene matches: 8. Filled out from reference TRBV5-1 and TRBJ2-7, the complete variable domain reads KAGVTQTPRYLIKTRGQQVTLSCSPISGHRSVSWYQQTPGQGLQFLFEYFSETQRNKGNFPGRFSGRQFSNSRSEMNVSTLELGDSALYLCASRPGQGWDEQYFGPGTRLTVT.

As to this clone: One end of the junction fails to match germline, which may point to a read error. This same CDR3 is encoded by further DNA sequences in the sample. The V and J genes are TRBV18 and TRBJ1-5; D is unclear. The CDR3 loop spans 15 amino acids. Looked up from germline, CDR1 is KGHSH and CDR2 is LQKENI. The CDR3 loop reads CASSPIRSSDQPQHF. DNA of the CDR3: TGTGCCAGCTCACCAATCAGGTCGAGCGATCAACCCCAGCATTTT.

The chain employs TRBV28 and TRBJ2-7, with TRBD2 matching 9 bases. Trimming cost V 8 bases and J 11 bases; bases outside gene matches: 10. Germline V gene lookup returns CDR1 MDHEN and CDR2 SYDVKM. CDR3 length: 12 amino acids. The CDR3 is CASSASGNLKYF. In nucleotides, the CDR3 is TGTGCCAGCTCCGCTAGCGGGAATTTGAAGTACTTC.

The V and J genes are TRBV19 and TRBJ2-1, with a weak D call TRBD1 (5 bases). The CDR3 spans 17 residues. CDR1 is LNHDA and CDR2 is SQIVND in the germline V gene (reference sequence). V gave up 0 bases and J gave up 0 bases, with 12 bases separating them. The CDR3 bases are TGTGCCAGTAGTATAGAAACGACAGACAGCTCCTACAATGAGCAGTTCTTC. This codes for CASSIETTDSSYNEQFF.

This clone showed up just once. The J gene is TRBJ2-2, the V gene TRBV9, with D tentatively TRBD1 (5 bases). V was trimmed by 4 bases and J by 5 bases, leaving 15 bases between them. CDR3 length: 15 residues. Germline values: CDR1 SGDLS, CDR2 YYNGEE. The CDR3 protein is CASSPGQGRTGELFF. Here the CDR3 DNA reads TGTGCCAGCAGCCCGGGCCAGGGAAGGACCGGGGAGCTGTTTTTT. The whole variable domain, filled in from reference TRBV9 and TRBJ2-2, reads DSGVTQTPKHLITATGQRVTLRCSPRSGDLSVYWYQQSLDQGLQFLIQYYNGEERAKGNILERFSAQQFPDLHSELNLSSLELGDSALYFCASSPGQGRTGELFFGEGSRLTVL.

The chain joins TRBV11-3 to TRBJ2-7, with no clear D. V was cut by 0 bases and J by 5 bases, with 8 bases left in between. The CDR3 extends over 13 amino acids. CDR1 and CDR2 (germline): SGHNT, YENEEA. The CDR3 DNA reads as TGTGCCAGCAGCTTAGAACCGGGCCACGAGCAGTACTTC. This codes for CASSLEPGHEQYF.

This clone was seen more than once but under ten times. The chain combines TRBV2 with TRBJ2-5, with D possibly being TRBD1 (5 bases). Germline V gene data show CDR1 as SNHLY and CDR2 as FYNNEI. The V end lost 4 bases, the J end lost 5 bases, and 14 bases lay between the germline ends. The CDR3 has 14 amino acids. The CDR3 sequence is CASSAGRVGETQYF. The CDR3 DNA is TGTGCCAGCAGTGCAGGCAGGGTGGGGGAGACCCAGTACTTC.

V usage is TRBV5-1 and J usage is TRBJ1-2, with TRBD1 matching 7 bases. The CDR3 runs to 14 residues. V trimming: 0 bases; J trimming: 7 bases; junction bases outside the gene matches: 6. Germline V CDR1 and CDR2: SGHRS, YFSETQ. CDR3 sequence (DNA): TGCGCCAGCAGCTTGGGACAGGGCCTCGGTGGCTACACCTTC. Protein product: CASSLGQGLGGYTF.

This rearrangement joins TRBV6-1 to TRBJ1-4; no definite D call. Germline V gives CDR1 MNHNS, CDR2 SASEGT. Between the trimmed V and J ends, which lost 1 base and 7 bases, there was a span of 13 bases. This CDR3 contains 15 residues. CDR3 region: CASSEVSGLGEKLFF. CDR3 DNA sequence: TGTGCCAGCAGTGAAGTGTCGGGATTGGGTGAAAAACTGTTTTTT.

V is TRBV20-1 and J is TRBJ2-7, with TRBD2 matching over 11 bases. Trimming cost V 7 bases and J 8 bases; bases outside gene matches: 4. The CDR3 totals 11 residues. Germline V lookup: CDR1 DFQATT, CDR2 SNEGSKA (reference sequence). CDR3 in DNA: TGCAGTGTCCTAGCGGGAGGTCAGCAGTACTTC. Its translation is CSVLAGGQQYF.

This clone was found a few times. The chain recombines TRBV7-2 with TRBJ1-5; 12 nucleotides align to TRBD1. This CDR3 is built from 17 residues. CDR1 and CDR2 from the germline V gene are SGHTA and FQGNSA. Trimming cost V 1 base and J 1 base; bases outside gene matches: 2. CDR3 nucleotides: TGTGCCAGCAGCTTAGAGGGACAGGGGGCAAGCAATCAGCCCCAGCATTTT. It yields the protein CASSLEGQGASNQPQHF.

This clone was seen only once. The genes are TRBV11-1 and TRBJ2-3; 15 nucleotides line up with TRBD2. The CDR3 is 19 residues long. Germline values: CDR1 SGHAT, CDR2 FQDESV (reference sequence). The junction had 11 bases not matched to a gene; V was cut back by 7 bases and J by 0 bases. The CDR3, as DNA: TGTGCCAGCATCAAGGGGACTAGCGGGAGGACTACTAGCACAGATACGCAGTATTTT. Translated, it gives CASIKGTSGRTTSTDTQYF.

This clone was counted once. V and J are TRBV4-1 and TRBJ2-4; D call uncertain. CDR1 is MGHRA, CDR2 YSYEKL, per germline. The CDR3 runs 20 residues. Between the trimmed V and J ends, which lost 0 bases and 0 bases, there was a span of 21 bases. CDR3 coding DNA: TGCGCCAGCAGCCAAGATCCCCCTTTTTCCGGCGGTTTAGCCAAAAACATTCAGTACTTC. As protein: CASSQDPPFSGGLAKNIQYF.

The CDR3 loop reads CASRTPGRRNSPLHF. The CDR3 DNA reads TGTGCCAGCAGAACCCCAGGTCGACGAAATTCACCCCTCCACTTT. The rearrangement uses TRBV6-6 and TRBJ1-6; D is unresolved. The CDR3 extends over 15 amino acids. CDR1 MNHNY and CDR2 SVGAGI come from the germline V gene (reference sequence). V dropped 6 bases and J dropped 7 bases, with 16 bases sitting between them.

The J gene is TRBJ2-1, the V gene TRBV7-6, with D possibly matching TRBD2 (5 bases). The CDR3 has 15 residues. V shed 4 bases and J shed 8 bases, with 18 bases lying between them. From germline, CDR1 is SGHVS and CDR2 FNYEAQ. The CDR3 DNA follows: TGTGCCAGCAGCTCCGGAGATCGGCGAGGGCATGAGCAGTTCTTC. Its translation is CASSSGDRRGHEQFF. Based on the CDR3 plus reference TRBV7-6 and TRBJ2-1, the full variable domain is GAGVSQSPRYKVTKRGQDVALRCDPISGHVSLYWYRQALGQGPEFLTYFNYEAQQDKSGLPNDRFSAERPEGSISTLTIQRTEQRDSAMYRCASSSGDRRGHEQFFGPGTRLTVL.

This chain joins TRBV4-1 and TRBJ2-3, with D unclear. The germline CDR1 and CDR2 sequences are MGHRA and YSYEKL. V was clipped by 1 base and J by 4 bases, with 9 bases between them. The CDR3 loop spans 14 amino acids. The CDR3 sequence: CASSQGLVADTQYF. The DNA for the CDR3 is TGCGCCAGCAGCCAAGGGCTAGTCGCAGATACGCAGTATTTT.